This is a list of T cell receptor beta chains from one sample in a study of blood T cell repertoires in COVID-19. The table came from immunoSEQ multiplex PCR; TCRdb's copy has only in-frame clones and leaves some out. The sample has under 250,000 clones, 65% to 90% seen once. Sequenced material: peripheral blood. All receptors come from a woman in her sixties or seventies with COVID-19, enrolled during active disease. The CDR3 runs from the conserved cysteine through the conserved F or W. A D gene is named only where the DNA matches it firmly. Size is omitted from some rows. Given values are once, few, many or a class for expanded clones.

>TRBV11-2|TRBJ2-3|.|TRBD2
TGTGCCAGCAGCCCAGGGACTAGCGGGAGTACAGATACGCAGTATTTT
CASSPGTSGSTDTQYF
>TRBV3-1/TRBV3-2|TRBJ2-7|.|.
TGTGCCAGCAGCCCCCCCGGTAACTCCTACGAGCAGTACTTC
CASSPPGNSYEQYF
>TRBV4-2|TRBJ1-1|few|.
TGTGCCAGCAGCCAAGAGCGGAACACTGAAGCTTTCTTT
CASSQERNTEAFF
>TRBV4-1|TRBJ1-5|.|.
TGCGCCAGCAGCCACGCCACAGGACAGCCCCAGCATTTT
CASSHATGQPQHF
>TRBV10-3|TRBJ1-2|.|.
TGTGCCATCAGTGAGTCGAAAACGGGGGGTGGTCTCGGCTACACCTTC
CAISESKTGGGLGYTF
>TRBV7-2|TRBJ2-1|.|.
TGTGCCAGCAGCTTAGTCGCTAGCAATGAGCAGTTCTTC
CASSLVASNEQFF
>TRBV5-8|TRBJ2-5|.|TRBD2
TGTGCCAGCAGCGAGGGGACTAGGGGAGGAGAGACCCAGTACTTC
CASSEGTRGGETQYF
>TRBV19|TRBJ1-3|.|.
TGTGCCAGTAGTCTACTACAGGGCCTGGGGGACACCATATATTTT
CASSLLQGLGDTIYF
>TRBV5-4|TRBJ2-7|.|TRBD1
TGTGCCAGCAGCTTACAGGGGGGAACCTACGAGCAGTACTTC
CASSLQGGTYEQYF
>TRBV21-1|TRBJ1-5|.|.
TGTGCCAGCCGCGGACAGGGGGCCCAGAATCAGCCCCAGCATTTT
CASRGQGAQNQPQHF
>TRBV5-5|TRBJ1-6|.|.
TGTGCCAGCAGCCCCCTAGGACGTGAGGGTTCACCCCTCCACTTT
CASSPLGREGSPLHF
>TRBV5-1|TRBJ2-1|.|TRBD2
TGCGCCAGCAGCTTACTAGCGGGGGGCCAATACAATGAGCAGTTCTTC
CASSLLAGGQYNEQFF
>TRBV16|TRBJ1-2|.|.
TGTGCCAGCAGCCCCGACCCTACCGGAGACTATGGCTACACCTTC
CASSPDPTGDYGYTF
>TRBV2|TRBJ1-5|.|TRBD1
TGTGCCAGCAGTGAGGACAGGAACAATCAGCCCCAGCATTTT
CASSEDRNNQPQHF
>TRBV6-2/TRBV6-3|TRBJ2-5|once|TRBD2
TGTGCCAGCAGTTACCCCCCTGGAGGCGGGGGGACGCAAGAGACCCAGTACTTC
CASSYPPGGGGTQETQYF
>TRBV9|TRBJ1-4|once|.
TGTGCCAGCAGCGTAGGGAGAACAACTAATGAAAAACTGTTTTTT
CASSVGRTTNEKLFF
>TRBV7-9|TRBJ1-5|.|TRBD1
TGTGCCAGCAGCTTAGGAAGACAGGGGAATCAGCCCCAGCATTTT
CASSLGRQGNQPQHF
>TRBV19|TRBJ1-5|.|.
TGTGCCAGTAACGACCATCAGCAGCGGCCCCAGCATTTT
CASNDHQQRPQHF
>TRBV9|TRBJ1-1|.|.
TGTGCCAGCAGCGCTCCTGGGGGCGGCACTGAAGCTTTCTTT
CASSAPGGGTEAFF
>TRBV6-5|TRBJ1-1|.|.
TGTGCCAGCAGCCCGGGAGGGACGGGGAACACTGAAGCTTTCTTT
CASSPGGTGNTEAFF
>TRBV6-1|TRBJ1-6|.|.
TGTGCCAGCAGTGAAATCGGGGGTGGCAATTCACCCCTCCACTTT
CASSEIGGGNSPLHF
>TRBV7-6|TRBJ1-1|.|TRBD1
TGTGCCAGCAGCTCTGGGACAGGGGGCACTGAAGCTTTCTTT
CASSSGTGGTEAFF
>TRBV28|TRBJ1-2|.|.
TGTGCCAGCAGCTACGGACAGTCTAACTATGGCTACACCTTC
CASSYGQSNYGYTF
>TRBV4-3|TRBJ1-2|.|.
TGCGCCAGCAGCCAAGGGAGTGGTGAAAGCTATGGCTACACCTTC
CASSQGSGESYGYTF
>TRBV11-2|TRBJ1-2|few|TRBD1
TGTGCCAGCAGCCCCCACAGGGGGCAAGAAGGCTACACCTTC
CASSPHRGQEGYTF
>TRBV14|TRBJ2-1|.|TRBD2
TGTGCCAGCAGCCAAGTCTCGGGGGGAGCGGCCTACAATGAGCAGTTCTTC
CASSQVSGGAAYNEQFF
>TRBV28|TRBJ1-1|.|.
TGTGCCAGCAGTTTTGCGGAACCTGAAGCTTTCTTT
CASSFAEPEAFF
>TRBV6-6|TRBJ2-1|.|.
TGTGCCAGCAGTTACCCCGGGGACTGGGATCTCAATGAGCAGTTCTTC
CASSYPGDWDLNEQFF
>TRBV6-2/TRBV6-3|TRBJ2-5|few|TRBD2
TGTGCCAGCAGTACCCGGCTAGCGGGTAAAGAGACCCAGTACTTC
CASSTRLAGKETQYF
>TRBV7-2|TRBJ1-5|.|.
TGTGCCAGCAGTTTACAGGGAAGCAATCAGCCCCAGCATTTT
CASSLQGSNQPQHF